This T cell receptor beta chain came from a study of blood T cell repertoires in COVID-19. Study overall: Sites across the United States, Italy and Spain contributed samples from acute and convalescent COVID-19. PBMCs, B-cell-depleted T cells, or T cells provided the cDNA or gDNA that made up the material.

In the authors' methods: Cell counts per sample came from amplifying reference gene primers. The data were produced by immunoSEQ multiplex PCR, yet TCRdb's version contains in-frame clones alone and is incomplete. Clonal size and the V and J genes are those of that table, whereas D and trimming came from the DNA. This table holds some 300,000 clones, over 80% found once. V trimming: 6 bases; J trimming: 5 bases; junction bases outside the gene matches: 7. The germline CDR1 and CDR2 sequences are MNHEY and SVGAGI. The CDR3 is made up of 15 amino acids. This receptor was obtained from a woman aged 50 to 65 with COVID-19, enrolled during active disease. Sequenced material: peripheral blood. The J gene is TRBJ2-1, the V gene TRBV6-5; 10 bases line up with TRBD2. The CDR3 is CASRKAGGPNNEQFF. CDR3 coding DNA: TGTGCCAGCAGGAAAGCGGGAGGGCCAAACAATGAGCAGTTCTTC.